The TCR beta chain described here comes from a study of cytomegalovirus exposure and HLA in healthy donors. The overall study: Earlier, 95 million to 120 million unique TCR beta sequences were recovered from approximately 180 million T cells by an analysis. Findings of the study overall: Cytomegalovirus association was listed for 150 or so TCR beta chains. Confirmation was obtained in vitro that a few CMV-associated chains are specific for CMV antigens.

The study ran its PCR with 60 Vbeta and 13 Jbeta primers. Method: immunoSEQ multiplex PCR; TCRdb's copy keeps in-frame clones and lacks some. The specimen's table records 100,000 to 150,000 clones. Each donor was healthy, and each was a bone marrow donor. The V segment lost 6 bases and the J segment 6 bases; nucleotides outside the gene matches: 7. This CDR3 contains 13 residues. Germline V gives CDR1 SQVTM, CDR2 ANQGSEA. Comment on this clone: The antigen is undetermined.

Sequencing used PBMCs. The receptor was isolated from a man aged 18-30 years in good health and CMV-seronegative. The chain couples TRBV29-1 to TRBJ2-1, with 8 bases matching TRBD2. The CDR3 DNA sequence: TGCAGCGTGCCGGGACTAGTGCTCAATGAGCAGTTCTTC. The encoded protein is CSVPGLVLNEQFF.